This T cell receptor beta chain was observed in a study of cytomegalovirus exposure and HLA in healthy donors (dated 2017 in TCRdb). For the study in its entirety: An earlier analysis of roughly 570 of the donors reported around 280 Gb of sequence data and roughly 120 million unique TCR beta sequences obtained from around 170 million T cells. Because of strong linkage in the cohort, four to six DR-DQ haplotypes were treated as single units for association and clustering. In addition to the first cohort of roughly 670 subjects, a separate validation cohort of 130 or so different subjects was used. About 280 gigabases of sequencing data and about 92 million unique TCR sequences made up an early release that covered about 640 HLA-typed donors. In the later analysis, no new phenotypic data were used to find candidate immune exposures; instead, reliance was placed on TCR beta sequences and their occurrence across donors. The study combined high-throughput TCR immunosequencing, statistical association of individual TCRs with disease status, and machine learning to predict cytomegalovirus infection status. The study profiled the T cell repertoires of about 720 subjects by immunosequencing and related them to cytomegalovirus serostatus. The study aimed to test whether signatures of past pathogen exposure could be identified by cataloging public T cell receptors. The number of donors typed differed by locus, with roughly 620-640 for A, B, C, DRB1 and DQB1, more than 500 for DQA1, 600 to 610 for DPA1, and some 450 for DPB1. Alongside the repertoire data, information on donor age, sex, ethnicity and CMV serostatus was compiled. HLA typing included class I and class II loci at four-digit resolution. Genome-wide SNP genotypes for about three fifths of the 666 donors were used in a later genetic analysis, which treated that subset as a discovery cohort. Across approximately 400 genotyped donors of the cohort, an average of approximately 200,000 unique TCR beta nucleotide sequences per donor were sequenced, and roughly 17% of those sequences were non-productive. Of the 398 genotyped donors, 70% to 90% were placed in the genetic ancestry cluster associated with self-reported Caucasian donors. An earlier analysis of about 620 of the donors applied high-throughput TCR beta sequencing to assess whether each TCR beta V gene segment acted as functional or pseudogenic. To study patterns of TCR occurrence, a later analysis re-analyzed previously published TCR beta repertoires from 600 to 750 donors and added high-resolution HLA genotyping. All discovery cohort repertoires had been generated using a single sequencing platform.

This clone was observed a few times. Its cognate antigen has yet to be identified. Base quality data are lacking; no much larger clone is found one base away. The study at large found these results: Several of the top co-occurrence clusters appeared to be linked to parvovirus B19, influenza, CMV and Epstein-Barr virus, according to a later analysis. For the cohort, immune exposure information was limited to CMV serostatus. According to a later genetic analysis, donors in an Asian-associated ancestry cluster had fewer N-insertions in productive TCRs than the approximately 710-donor mean. Some 15 rarely observed V segments, including chromosome 9 orphons, were excluded from the earlier analysis of about 500 of the donors because counts were too low. In this cohort, only TCR beta chains were sequenced, and detectable features were limited by the absence of alpha or paired-chain data. A further reported finding was that TCR beta sequences accurately predicted the HLA-A and HLA-B alleles for most subjects in the first cohort. In an earlier analysis of 587 of the donors, most TCR beta V segments appeared in productive rearrangements about 90% or about 30% of the time, broadly matching IMGT annotations. In a later genetic analysis, a missense DCLRE1C variant was associated with V-gene and J-gene trimming of TCR beta chains, and the association was replicated in an independent cohort. A later analysis found that TCR association rates varied across HLA loci, with DRB1 alleles showing the most associated TCRs and HLA-C alleles the fewest. Correlated functional status among segregating V segments might be attributable to linkage disequilibrium, but an unknown experimental factor could not be ruled out. The classifier was reported to diagnose cytomegalovirus status with high specificity and sensitivity in both the original and validation cohorts. In a later analysis, most CMV-associated TCR beta chains were found to appear HLA-restricted, with HLA associations seemingly driven largely by CMV exposure. Sequencing depth was assumed to be roughly uniform across donors in the presence/absence analyses, though that assumption may not hold. The authors suggested that the approach could potentially be extended to other disease states and immunological phenotypes. A later analysis associated 16,951 TCR beta sequences with specific HLA alleles at a false discovery rate of 0.05. In vitro tests confirmed that a few of the cytomegalovirus-associated TCR beta chains recognize cytomegalovirus antigens. A cluster of highly shared sequence variants was judged likely to be a technical artifact of the sequencing pipeline. Most TCR sequences were observed very rarely across donors, whereas some public TCRs were present in many individuals. In the study, some 160 TCR beta chains were listed as associated with cytomegalovirus. Because HLA typing was unavailable for some donors at each locus, only the typed subset was used in association tests. In a later analysis, HLA-associated TCR beta chains showed more clonal expansion and lower generation probabilities than non-associated chains that were equally common. Strong co-occurrence of HLA alleles, especially DR and DQ, made assigning TCR associations to individual alleles difficult. Some IMGT-functional V segments, including TRBV6-2 and TRBV6-3, could not be told apart with the 87-base-pair reads, so those segments were excluded.

The cohort consisted of 670 or so healthy bone marrow donors. At the time of sampling, all cohort members were nominally healthy, though unrecorded immune exposures were likely present. The donor tested CMV seronegative, placing the donor among the approximately 400 seronegative members of the cohort. Every donor gave a peripheral blood sample, and the peripheral blood mononuclear cells from that sample were used for TCR beta sequencing. The Qiagen DNeasy Blood Extraction Kit was used to extract genomic DNA from the blood cell samples. Libraries were built with the immunoSEQ multiplex PCR assay. For the multiplex PCR, a mixture combining 60 forward primers for TCR Vbeta segments and 13 reverse primers for TCR Jbeta segments was used. Amplification of the CDR3 region of rearranged TCR beta genes was performed with a multiplex PCR assay on genomic DNA. The Illumina HiSeq System was used to sequence the amplified TCR beta libraries as 87-base-pair reads. Per the authors' processing: In a later analysis, about 80 million unique TCR beta chains were counted across the roughly 610 repertoires, and around 10 million of these chains were shared by at least two donors. Raw reads were error-corrected and collapsed into unique sequences with a nearest-neighbor algorithm that merged closely related sequences to remove PCR and sequencing errors. Alignment of CDR3 sequences to IMGT reference sequences was used to assign V, D and J gene segments. Each retained sequence needed at least a six-nucleotide match to both a V gene segment and a J gene segment. Rearrangements were classified as productive when the CDR3 lacked stop codons and remained in frame with V and J, and all other rearrangements were classified as non-productive. CDR3 was defined by IMGT convention, running from the second conserved V-encoded cysteine to the conserved J-encoded phenylalanine. The earlier analysis of some 600 of the donors excluded sequences that lacked an unambiguous match to a single V gene segment. In an earlier analysis of approximately 550 of the donors, V segments were called functional above 56.7% productive rearrangements and were called segregating when the between-donor standard deviation exceeded 5%. A statistical classification framework was built to diagnose cytomegalovirus status from the catalog of TCR beta chain sequences. V and J gene assignment, in a later analysis, came from comparing TCR nucleotide sequences with IMGT/GENE-DB human TR gene sequences. A later analysis assigned CDR3 sequences and most-parsimonious VDJ recombination scenarios with the TCRdist pipeline. In a later analysis, each TCR beta chain was defined by its CDR3 amino acid sequence together with its V-gene family, and reads without a unique V-gene family were excluded. A later analysis removed 550 to 700 highly shared, low-generation-probability nucleotide sequences to deal with suspected cross-contamination and a sequencing artifact. In a later analysis, a clonal expansion index was calculated for each public chain from normalized within-repertoire ranks of inferred template counts. A later analysis computed generation probabilities with a VDJ recombination model fitted to out-of-frame rearrangements, and checked the results against IGoR. Hypergeometric tests were used in a later analysis to score TCR-TCR, TCR-HLA and TCR-CMV co-occurrence, with a repertoire-size bias correction applied to the TCR pairs. False discovery rates were estimated in a later analysis by permuting HLA or CMV assignments 20 times. In a later analysis, co-occurring TCRs were grouped using DBSCAN, with TCRdist sequence similarity added in when clustering inside HLA-allele-positive subsets. Repertoires with fewer than 30,000 or more than 120,000 public chains, plus five repertoires with anomalous nucleotide sharing, were excluded from co-occurrence clustering. Imported from immuneACCESS, the table was reduced by TCRdb to in-frame sequences with V and J called. These copies leave out some clones; in studies compared against another copy, an unresolved V gene accounts for under half, and the cause of the remainder is not known. The DNA was the basis for D and trimming; V, J and clone size are from that table. Here the sample has about 77,000 clones; approximately 78% occur a single time. About 3.5% of the sample rests with the top ten.

Trimming removed 5 bases from V and 6 bases from J; the gene matches leave 13 bases unexplained. According to the germline V gene, CDR1 reads SGHTS and CDR2 reads YDEGEE. The CDR3 sequence holds 16 residues, the cysteine and phenylalanine included. Of the read, only the CDR3 DNA is kept; its 48 bases are in frame from base 1. The sample was PBMCs. Recombination linked TRBV5-8 to TRBJ1-2; 10 central nucleotides agree with TRBD1. The clonotype was recovered from a man aged 35 to 55 in good health and CMV-seronegative. CDR3 protein: CASSQWGQGRVNGYTF. At the DNA level, the sequence is TGTGCCAGCAGTCAATGGGGACAGGGGAGGGTGAATGGCTACACCTTC.